This entry features one T cell receptor (beta chain) sequence. What it recognizes is unknown. This sample is part of a study of metastatic and nonmetastatic thyroid tumors. No patient had received any treatment before thyroid surgery. Study results and limitations: Patients with malignant thyroid tumors reportedly had significantly higher TCR beta diversity than those with benign nodules, in blood and tumor.

Original methodology: To classify distant metastasis in papillary thyroid cancer, a model was built from CDR3 differences across clinicopathological groups. MiXCR was used by TCRdb to re-call the PCR reads. Clone size and V and J calls follow TCRdb, not the original study. This table holds around 23,000 clones, less than 25% found once. Germline V gives CDR1 SGHTA, CDR2 FQGNSA. The CDR3 has 15 residues. V gave up 5 bases and J gave up 3 bases; unmatched junction bases: 8. V gene TRBV7-2 combines with J gene TRBJ2-7; TRBD1 agrees at 9 bases. This clonotype was obtained from a male donor with papillary thyroid cancer or a benign thyroid nodule (not recorded which). Some clones in this sample may be carry-over from other donors' samples. The sample was blood. The CDR3 sequence is CASSIRGTGSYEQYF. CDR3 nucleotides: TGTGCCAGCAGCATAAGGGGGACAGGGAGCTACGAGCAGTACTTC.